This TCR beta chain appears in the sequencing data of a study of vaccination and CD4 T cells after COVID-19. The treatment is: roughly nine-day PBMC culture with coronavirus spike peptide pools or control peptides (ViraFEST assay). This clonotype was observed a few times. Its antigen is not identified. The Oncomine TCR Beta short-read assay sequenced DNA from cultured CD4+ T cells. TCRdb reprocessed the PCR reads via MiXCR and lists one record per CDR3 protein. The sample yields roughly 2,700 distinct CDR3 sequences, around 35% seen once. Sequencing was carried out using CD4+ T cells from blood, cultured in vitro. The sequence was obtained from a human donor who had recovered from COVID-19.

The CDR3 coding sequence is TGTGCCAGCAGCTTAGAGGTGAACACTGAAGCTTTCTTT. As protein: CASSLEVNTEAFF. The genes are TRBV7-9 and TRBJ1-1; D is undetermined. CDR1 and CDR2 from the germline V gene are SEHNR and FQNEAQ (reference sequence). This CDR3 spans 13 amino acids. Trimming cost V 1 base and J 0 bases, with 3 bases left between them.